This TCR beta chain is drawn from a study of neurological immune-mediated disorders. Synthesis of cDNA was accomplished via 5'RACE employing 10-nucleotide random UMIs. Every sequencing run produced over 200 million TCR-beta sequences, and the sequences from any one run covered 15-18 subjects. TCRdb redid the calling of the 5' RACE reads with MiXCR, one entry per CDR3 protein. The table has about 49,000 distinct CDR3 sequences, about a tenth seen once. Time point of the sample: longitudinal time-point 1 (baseline). Volunteers attending a blood bank in Maryland, USA, served as healthy controls. Preparation of the unsorted libraries drew on 2 million PBMCs stored at -80 C. CDR3 length equals 16 residues. Looked up from germline, CDR1 is KGHSH and CDR2 is LQKENI. The V gene end was trimmed by 0 bases and the J gene end by 8 bases; junction bases not matched to a gene: 8.

The TCR originated in a woman in her thirties or forties in good health. Sequencing was carried out using PBMCs. The chain links TRBV18 to TRBJ2-1, with TRBD2 matching 9 bases. DNA of the CDR3: TGTGCCAGCTCACCACCGTGGCGGGAGGGGCAGGATGAGCAGTTCTTC. This encodes CASSPPWREGQDEQFF.